These 25 T cell receptor beta chains were all obtained from the same sample, sequenced in a study of blood T cell repertoires in COVID-19. TCRdb keeps only in-frame clones here, not all; method: immunoSEQ multiplex PCR. The sample has over 250,000 clones, over 75% seen once; the top ten hold 0.65% to 0.95%. Sequencing used peripheral blood. The receptors stem from a woman between 25 and 40 years old with acute or convalescent COVID-19.

The V gene is TRBV30, the J gene TRBJ2-5; D not certain. Germline values: CDR1 GTSNPN, CDR2 SVGIG (reference sequence). This CDR3 contains 14 residues. Trimming left V 3 bases short and J 0 bases short, with 11 bases between. The CDR3, as DNA: TGTGCCTGGAGCCCTATCTCGTACCAAGAGACCCAGTACTTC. It codes for CAWSPISYQETQYF.

V usage is TRBV27 and J usage is TRBJ2-7; 7 bases map to TRBD2. Trimming took 2 bases from V and 2 from J; bases not matched to a gene: 3. Germline values: CDR1 MNHEY, CDR2 SMNVEV (reference sequence). The length of the CDR3 is 14 residues. This CDR3 reads CASSLGRGAYEQYF. The CDR3 DNA reads TGTGCCAGCAGTTTAGGGAGGGGTGCCTACGAGCAGTACTTC.

The V call is TRBV18, the J call TRBJ1-3, with no clear D. Trimming took off 3 bases at V and 0 bases at J, with 12 bases between the two ends. The germline CDR1 and CDR2 sequences are KGHSH and LQKENI. This CDR3 has 16 residues. CDR3 sequence (DNA): TGTGCCAGCTCACCGATAAGCGGGGACTCTGGAAACACCATATATTTT. This translates into CASSPISGDSGNTIYF. Looking up the rest from reference TRBV18 and TRBJ1-3 gives the full variable domain: NAGVMQNPRHLVRRRGQEARLRCSPMKGHSHVYWYRQLPEEGLKFMVYLQKENIIDESGMPKERFSAEFPKEGPSILRIQQVVRGDSAAYFCASSPISGDSGNTIYFGEGSWLTVV.

The J gene is TRBJ2-7, the V gene TRBV4-1; D is unclear. The CDR3 covers 13 residues. Trimming left V 1 base short and J 5 bases short, with 9 bases between. Germline CDR1 is MGHRA and CDR2 is YSYEKL. The CDR3 nucleotides read TGCGCCAGCAGCCAAGTGAGAGGTAACGAGCAGTACTTC. Protein: CASSQVRGNEQYF.

The chain links TRBV2 to TRBJ1-5; D ambiguous. CDR1 is SNHLY and CDR2 is FYNNEI in the germline V gene. The CDR3 contains 14 residues. Trimming removed 7 bases from V and 0 bases from J, with 10 bases in between. DNA of the CDR3: TGTGCCAGCAACCCGGGGATTAGCAATCAGCCCCAGCATTTT. This sequence encodes CASNPGISNQPQHF.

V and J are TRBV7-9 and TRBJ2-7; the match to TRBD1 covers 9 bases. CDR1 is SEHNR, CDR2 FQNEAQ, per germline (reference sequence). The CDR3 spans 15 residues. The trim removed 6 bases at V and 0 bases at J, leaving 6 bases unmatched. The CDR3 reads CASSSGQGSSYEQYF. CDR3 DNA sequence: TGTGCCAGCAGTTCTGGACAGGGGAGCTCCTACGAGCAGTACTTC.

J is TRBJ1-1 and V is TRBV25-1; no clear D gene. The ends were cut back, 2 bases at V and 6 bases at J, with 10 bases in the middle. The V gene's germline CDR1 is MGHDK and CDR2 SYGVNS. The CDR3 totals 13 residues. The CDR3 region has the DNA TGTGCCAGCAGTGAAAGGCGCGGATCTGAAGCTTTCTTT. Translated, it gives CASSERRGSEAFF. Supplemented by reference TRBV25-1 and TRBJ1-1, the full variable domain reads EADIYQTPRYLVIGTGKKITLECSQTMGHDKMYWYQQDPGMELHLIHYSYGVNSTEKGDLSSESTVSRIRTEHFPLTLESARPSHTSQYLCASSERRGSEAFFGQGTRLTVV.

The chain carries TRBV6-2 or TRBV6-3 and TRBJ2-1, with 10 bases aligning to TRBD1. The germline V gene encodes CDR1 MNHEY and CDR2 SVGEGT. The junction had 6 bases not matched to a gene; V was cut back by 6 bases and J by 4 bases. This CDR3 has 15 amino acids. CDR3 coding DNA: TGTGCCAGCAGCTGGGACAGGGGTCATTACAATGAGCAGTTCTTC. This encodes CASSWDRGHYNEQFF.

The DNA of the CDR3 is TGCGCCAGCAGGTGGGGCAGGGGTTGGACTGAAGCTTTCTTT. It translates to CASRWGRGWTEAFF. This sequence joins TRBV5-1 and TRBJ1-1, with a possible D match to TRBD1 (6 bases). Germline V lookup: CDR1 SGHRS, CDR2 YFSETQ. V lost 5 bases and J 5 bases, leaving 16 bases between the germline ends. This CDR3 has 14 amino acids.

As to this clone: At the DNA level, this CDR3 is encoded by other sequences in the same sample as well. The chain recombines TRBV27 with TRBJ2-7; a possible D gene is TRBD1 (5 bases). Trimming stripped 2 bases from V and 4 bases from J, with 9 bases between. The CDR3 covers 13 residues. Germline V gene sequence: CDR1 MNHEY, CDR2 SMNVEV (reference sequence). CDR3 region: CASSLQGTYEQYF. CDR3 nucleotide sequence: TGTGCCAGCAGTTTACAGGGTACTTACGAGCAGTACTTC.

The chain joins TRBV7-2 to TRBJ1-4, with D unresolved. The CDR3 has 13 amino acids. The germline CDR1 and CDR2 sequences are SGHTA and FQGNSA. V lost 0 bases and J lost 9, with 8 bases in between. The CDR3 loop is CASSLAWQKKLFF. The CDR3 nucleotides are TGTGCCAGCAGCTTAGCTTGGCAGAAAAAACTGTTTTTT. Variable domain in full (rest from reference TRBV7-2 and TRBJ1-4): GAGVSQSPSNKVTEKGKDVELRCDPISGHTALYWYRQSLGQGLEFLIYFQGNSAPDKSGLPSDRFSAERTGGSVSTLTIQRTQQEDSAVYLCASSLAWQKKLFFGSGTQLSVL.

The chain employs TRBV7-6 and TRBJ2-3, with no clear D. This CDR3 region has 12 residues. CDR1 and CDR2 from the germline V gene are SGHVS and FNYEAQ. Trimming took 5 bases from V and 2 from J, leaving 5 bases between them. The CDR3 protein is CASSPNTDTQYF. DNA for the CDR3: TGTGCCAGCAGCCCAAACACAGATACGCAGTATTTT.

This chain uses TRBV19 with TRBJ1-1; 7 nucleotides line up with TRBD1. V dropped 5 bases and J dropped 4; count of bases not matched to a gene: 10. Germline CDR1 reads LNHDA; CDR2 reads SQIVND (reference sequence). The CDR3 is made up of 15 amino acids. The CDR3 DNA is TGTGCCAGTAGTCACCCAGGGGGGACGGGCACTGAAGCTTTCTTT. Its translation is CASSHPGGTGTEAFF.

V usage is TRBV9 and J usage is TRBJ2-7, with D possibly TRBD1 on 6 matching bases. V lost 3 bases and J lost 1, with 8 bases in between. The CDR3 contains 13 residues. Germline CDR1 SGDLS, CDR2 YYNGEE. The CDR3 DNA follows: TGTGCCAGCAGCGAAGGGGGATCCTACGAGCAGTACTTC. Residues: CASSEGGSYEQYF.

The chain combines TRBV18 with TRBJ2-1; the match to TRBD1 covers 9 bases. The CDR3 covers 15 residues. Losses at the gene ends were 4 bases for V and 6 bases for J; bases not matched to a gene: 7. Per germline, CDR1 KGHSH and CDR2 LQKENI. The CDR3 spells CASSLEGTGFNEQFF. The CDR3 nucleotides read TGTGCCAGCTCACTCGAAGGGACAGGGTTCAATGAGCAGTTCTTC.

The CDR3 DNA sequence: TGTGCCAGCAGCTATACTACAGGGCCGGATACGCAGTATTTT. Amino acids: CASSYTTGPDTQYF. The rearrangement links TRBV5-4 to TRBJ2-3; D perhaps matches TRBD1 (6 bases). V lost 3 bases and J lost 6, with 14 bases in between. The CDR3 is 14 amino acids. Germline CDR1 reads SGHNT; CDR2 reads YYREEE (reference sequence). Drawing the rest from reference TRBV5-4 and TRBJ2-3, the complete variable domain is ETGVTQSPTHLIKTRGQQVTLRCSSQSGHNTVSWYQQALGQGPQFIFQYYREEENGRGNFPPRFSGLQFPNYSSELNVNALELDDSALYLCASSYTTGPDTQYFGPGTRLTVL.

This chain joins TRBV4-3 and TRBJ2-7, with 7 positions matching TRBD2. Germline V lookup: CDR1 LGHNA, CDR2 YSLEER. V gave up 1 base and J gave up 4 bases; unmatched junction bases: 4. The CDR3 extends over 14 amino acids. In DNA, the CDR3 is TGCGCCAGCAGCCAAGTCGCGGGAGCTTACGAGCAGTACTTC. This encodes CASSQVAGAYEQYF.

V and J are TRBV29-1 and TRBJ2-1, with a possible D match to TRBD1 (6 bases). Germline V gene lookup returns CDR1 SQVTM and CDR2 ANQGSEA. This CDR3 comprises 13 residues. V lost 6 bases, J lost 4 bases, and 13 bases lay in between. This CDR3 is CSVDRNRYNEQFF. CDR3 bases: TGCAGCGTCGACAGGAACCGGTACAATGAGCAGTTCTTC.

The V gene is TRBV6-4, the J gene TRBJ2-5; 10 positions match TRBD1. Germline V CDR1 and CDR2: MRHNA, SNTAGT. The CDR3 length is 17 residues. Trimming took 9 bases from V and 5 from J; bases not matched to a gene: 18. CDR3 region: CARSRENTGQGMETQYF. CDR3 coding DNA: TGTGCCAGAAGTCGAGAAAACACGGGACAGGGGATGGAGACCCAGTACTTC.

V is TRBV5-1 and J is TRBJ2-7, with D possibly being TRBD1 (6 bases). This CDR3 has 16 residues. Germline V gene lookup returns CDR1 SGHRS and CDR2 YFSETQ. Trimming removed 2 bases at V and 0 bases at J, with 15 bases between. Here the CDR3 DNA reads TGCGCCAGCAGCTTAGCCGGACAGCAAATCTCCTACGAGCAGTACTTC. Translation gives CASSLAGQQISYEQYF.

J is TRBJ2-7 and V is TRBV2, with D possibly being TRBD1 (6 bases). Germline assignment: CDR1 SNHLY and CDR2 FYNNEI. Trimming took 8 bases from V and 5 from J, leaving 10 bases between them. This CDR3 contains 11 residues. CDR3 nucleotides: TGTGCCAGCCTTGGGGGCCACGAGCAGTACTTC. It specifies CASLGGHEQYF. The complete variable domain, with remaining parts taken from reference TRBV2 and TRBJ2-7, reads EPEVTQTPSHQVTQMGQEVILRCVPISNHLYFYWYRQILGQKVEFLVSFYNNEISEKSEIFDDQFSVERPDGSNFTLKIRSTKLEDSAMYFCASLGGHEQYFGPGTRLTVT.

This clone showed up just a few times. The chain uses TRBV30 and TRBJ2-7; the match to TRBD1 covers 9 bases. Germline-derived CDR1 and CDR2 are GTSNPN and SVGIG (reference sequence). The CDR3 is 14 amino acids. The V and J ends lost 0 bases and 5 bases, in that order; junction bases with no gene match: 5. The CDR3 DNA reads TGTGCCTGGAGTGTGACAGGGGGTTTCCACGAGCAGTACTTC. Protein: CAWSVTGGFHEQYF.

The CDR3 DNA reads TGTGCCAGCAGTGAGTCAAGCGGGGATGAAAAACTGTTTTTT. Translation gives CASSESSGDEKLFF. V gene TRBV6-1 combines with J gene TRBJ1-4; no reliable D call. The ends were cut back, 3 bases at V and 6 bases at J, with 11 bases in the middle. Germline V lookup: CDR1 MNHNS, CDR2 SASEGT. The CDR3 contains 14 residues.

This chain links TRBV5-1 with TRBJ2-1; 8 bases fit TRBD2. CDR1 is SGHRS and CDR2 is YFSETQ in the germline V gene. The V gene end was trimmed by 4 bases and the J gene end by 9 bases; junction bases not matched to a gene: 9. The CDR3 totals 14 residues. CDR3 residues: CASSLGTRISEQFF. CDR3 DNA sequence: TGCGCCAGCAGCCTCGGGACTAGAATCAGTGAGCAGTTCTTC.

The gene calls are TRBV5-1 and TRBJ2-5; D perhaps matches TRBD1 (5 bases). CDR3 size: 16 residues. The V end was cut by 7 bases, the J end by 4 bases, with 23 bases between. Germline assignment: CDR1 SGHRS and CDR2 YFSETQ. This CDR3 is CASYRNPTEKRETQYF. The CDR3 coding sequence is TGCGCCAGCTACCGGAACCCGACAGAGAAAAGAGAGACCCAGTACTTC.